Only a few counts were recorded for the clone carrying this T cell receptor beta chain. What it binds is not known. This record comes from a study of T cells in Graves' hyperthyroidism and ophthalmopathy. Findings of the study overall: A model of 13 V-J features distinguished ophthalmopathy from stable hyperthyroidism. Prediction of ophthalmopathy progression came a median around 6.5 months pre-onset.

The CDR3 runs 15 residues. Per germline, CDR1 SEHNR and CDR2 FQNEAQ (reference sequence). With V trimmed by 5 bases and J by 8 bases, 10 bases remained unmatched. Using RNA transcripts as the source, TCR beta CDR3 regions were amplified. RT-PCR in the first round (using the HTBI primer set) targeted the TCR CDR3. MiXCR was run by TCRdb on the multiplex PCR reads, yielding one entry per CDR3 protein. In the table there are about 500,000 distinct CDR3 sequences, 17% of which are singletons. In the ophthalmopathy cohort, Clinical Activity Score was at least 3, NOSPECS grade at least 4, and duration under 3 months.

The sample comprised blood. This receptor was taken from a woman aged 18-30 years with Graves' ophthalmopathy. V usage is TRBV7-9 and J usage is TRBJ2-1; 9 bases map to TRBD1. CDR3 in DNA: TGTGCCAGCAGCACCCTGGGACAGGGTAGCGATGAGCAGTTCTTC. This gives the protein CASSTLGQGSDEQFF.